This T cell receptor beta chain derives from a study of blood T cell repertoires in COVID-19. This CDR3 contains 16 residues. Germline V gene lookup returns CDR1 SGHTA and CDR2 FQGNSA. The ends were cut back, 1 base at V and 0 bases at J, with 12 bases in the middle. Only in-frame clones appear in the TCRdb table, and some are missing; sequencing was by immunoSEQ multiplex PCR. The sample includes about 360,000 clones, 65% to 90% seen only once; the top ten take roughly 6.6%. This chain joins TRBV7-2 and TRBJ1-1; the D gene is possibly TRBD1 (6 bases). The source of this sequence is a woman aged 55-70 years with COVID-19, enrolled during active disease. Sequenced: peripheral blood. The CDR3 sequence is CASSLGGGGMNTEAFF. CDR3 nucleotides: TGTGCCAGCAGCTTAGGAGGGGGGGGCATGAACACTGAAGCTTTCTTT.